These T cell receptor beta chains were read from a single sample in a study of T cell repertoires in cytomegalovirus infection. TCRdb re-called the reads with MiXCR, one entry per CDR3 protein. The table shows 230,000 or so distinct CDR3 sequences, with approximately 40% occurring only once. These TCRs are of unknown antigen specificity. This specimen consisted of CD8+ T cells from cultured PBMCs, obtained from culture after CMV antigen stimulation. The receptors were gathered from a human donor in good health (CMV status not recorded). Some clones in this sample may be carry-over from other donors' samples. The conserved cysteine and the conserved F or W are not part of the CDR3 here. Each record gives: clone size, V gene, J gene, CDR3 protein. Rows give clone size only sometimes, using once, few, many, or a class for an expanded clone.

>once|TRBV27|TRBJ2-4
ASSLEPQLAKNIQY
>many|TRBV28|TRBJ2-3
ASSFIKAPTPLLGTDTQY
>NA|TRBV13|TRBJ2-1
ASSLEGECYNEQF
>NA|TRBV6-5|TRBJ1-3
ASQNKQGGHYQFGNTIY
>NA|TRBV6-1|TRBJ2-1
ASSEEAGVRNEQF
>NA|TRBV4-1|TRBJ1-1
ASSQTDDRGAEAF
>few|TRBV28|TRBJ1-1
ASSYRGYGTEAF
>few|TRBV27|TRBJ2-7
ASSLLGVSYEQY
>many|TRBV7-2|TRBJ2-1
ASSLAPQGYYNEQF
>NA|TRBV11-2|TRBJ2-1
ASSPNYGIEQF
>NA|TRBV4-1|TRBJ1-1
ASSQDPAVNTEAF
>NA|TRBV20-1|TRBJ2-7
SARKREHYEQY
>NA|TRBV7-3|TRBJ2-1
ASSPTAGDYNEQF
>few|TRBV10-3|TRBJ1-2
AISESQEAYGYT
>NA|TRBV19|TRBJ1-1
ASSIGQTLNTEAF
>many|TRBV7-7|TRBJ2-3
ASSLWGTDTQY
>NA|TRBV7-6|TRBJ2-7
ASSLASGGRDYEQY